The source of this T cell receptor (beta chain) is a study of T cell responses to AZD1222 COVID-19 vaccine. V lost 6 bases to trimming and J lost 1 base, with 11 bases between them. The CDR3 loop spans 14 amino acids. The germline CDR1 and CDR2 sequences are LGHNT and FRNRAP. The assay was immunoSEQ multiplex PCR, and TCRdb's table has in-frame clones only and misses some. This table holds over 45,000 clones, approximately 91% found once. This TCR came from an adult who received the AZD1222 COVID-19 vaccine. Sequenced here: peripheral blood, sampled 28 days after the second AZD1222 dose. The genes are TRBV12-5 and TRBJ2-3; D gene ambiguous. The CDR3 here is CASGRRLGTDTQYF. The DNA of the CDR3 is TGTGCTAGTGGGAGGAGACTGGGCACAGATACGCAGTATTTT. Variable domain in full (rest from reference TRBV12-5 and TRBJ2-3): DARVTQTPRHKVTEMGQEVTMRCQPILGHNTVFWYRQTMMQGLELLAYFRNRAPLDDSGMPKDRFSAEMPDATLATLKIQPSEPRDSAVYFCASGRRLGTDTQYFGPGTRLTVL.